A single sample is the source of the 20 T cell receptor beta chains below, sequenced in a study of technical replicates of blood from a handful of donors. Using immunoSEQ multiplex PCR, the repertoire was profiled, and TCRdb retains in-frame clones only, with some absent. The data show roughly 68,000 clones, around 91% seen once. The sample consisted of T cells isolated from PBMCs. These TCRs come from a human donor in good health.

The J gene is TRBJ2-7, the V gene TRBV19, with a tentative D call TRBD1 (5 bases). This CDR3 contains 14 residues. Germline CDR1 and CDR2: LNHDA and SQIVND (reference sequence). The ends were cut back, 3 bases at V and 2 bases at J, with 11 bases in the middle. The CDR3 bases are TGTGCCAGTAGTATTCAGAAGGGGCCCTACGAGCAGTACTTC. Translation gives CASSIQKGPYEQYF.

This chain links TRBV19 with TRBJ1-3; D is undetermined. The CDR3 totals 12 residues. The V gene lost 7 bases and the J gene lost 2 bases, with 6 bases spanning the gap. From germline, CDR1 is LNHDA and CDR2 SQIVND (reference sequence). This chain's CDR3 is CASKTPGNTIYF. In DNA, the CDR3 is TGTGCCAGTAAGACTCCTGGAAACACCATATATTTT.

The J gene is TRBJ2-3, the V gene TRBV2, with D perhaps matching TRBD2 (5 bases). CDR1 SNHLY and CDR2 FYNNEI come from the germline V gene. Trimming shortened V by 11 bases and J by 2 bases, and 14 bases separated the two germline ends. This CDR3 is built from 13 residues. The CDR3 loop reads CAPRRDLTDTQYF. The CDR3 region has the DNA TGTGCCCCTCGACGGGATCTCACAGATACGCAGTATTTT.

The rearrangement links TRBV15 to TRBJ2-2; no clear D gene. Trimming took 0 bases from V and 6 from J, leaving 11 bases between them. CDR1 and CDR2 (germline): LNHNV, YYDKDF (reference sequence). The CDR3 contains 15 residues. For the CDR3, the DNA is TGTGCCACCAGCAGAGAATTATTAGGAGCCGGGGAGCTGTTTTTT. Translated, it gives CATSRELLGAGELFF.

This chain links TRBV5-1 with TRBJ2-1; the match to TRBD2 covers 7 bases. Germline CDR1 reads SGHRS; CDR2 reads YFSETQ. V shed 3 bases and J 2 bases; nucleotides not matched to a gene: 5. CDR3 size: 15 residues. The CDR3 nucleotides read TGCGCCAGCAGCTCCCACCTAGCGGCCTACAATGAGCAGTTCTTC. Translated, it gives CASSSHLAAYNEQFF.

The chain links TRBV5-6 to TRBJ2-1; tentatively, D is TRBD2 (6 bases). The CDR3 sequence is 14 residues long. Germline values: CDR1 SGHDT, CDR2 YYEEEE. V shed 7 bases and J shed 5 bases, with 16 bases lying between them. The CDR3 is CASRQEGYHNEQFF. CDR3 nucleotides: TGTGCCAGCCGTCAGGAGGGTTACCACAATGAGCAGTTCTTC.

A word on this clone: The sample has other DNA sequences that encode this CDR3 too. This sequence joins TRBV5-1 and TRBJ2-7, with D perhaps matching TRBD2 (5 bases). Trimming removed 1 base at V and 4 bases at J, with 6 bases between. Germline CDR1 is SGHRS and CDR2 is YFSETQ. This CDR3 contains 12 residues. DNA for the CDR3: TGCGCCAGCAGCTTGAGCGGTTACGAGCAGTACTTC. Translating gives CASSLSGYEQYF.

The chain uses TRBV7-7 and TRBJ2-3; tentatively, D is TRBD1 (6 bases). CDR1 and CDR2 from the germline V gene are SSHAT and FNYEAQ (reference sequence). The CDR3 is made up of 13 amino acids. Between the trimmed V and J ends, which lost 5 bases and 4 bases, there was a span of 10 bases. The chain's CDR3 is CASSQDSPDTQYF. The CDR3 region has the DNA TGTGCCAGCAGCCAGGACAGCCCAGATACGCAGTATTTT.

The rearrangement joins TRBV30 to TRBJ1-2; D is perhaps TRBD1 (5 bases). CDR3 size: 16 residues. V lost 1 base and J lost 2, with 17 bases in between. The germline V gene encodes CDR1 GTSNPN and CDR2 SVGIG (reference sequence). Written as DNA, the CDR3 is TGTGCCTGGAGTGGGGACGGTGGGACTTTAAACTATGGCTACACCTTC. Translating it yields CAWSGDGGTLNYGYTF.

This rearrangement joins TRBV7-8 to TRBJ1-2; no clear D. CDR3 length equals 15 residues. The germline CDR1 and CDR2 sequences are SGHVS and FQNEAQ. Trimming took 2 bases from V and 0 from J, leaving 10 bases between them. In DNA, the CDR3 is TGTGCCAGCAGCTTACAAAGAGAAACTAACTATGGCTACACCTTC. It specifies CASSLQRETNYGYTF.

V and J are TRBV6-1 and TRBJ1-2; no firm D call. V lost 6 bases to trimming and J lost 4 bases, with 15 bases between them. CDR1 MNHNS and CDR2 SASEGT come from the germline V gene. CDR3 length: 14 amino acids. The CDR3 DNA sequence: TGTGCCAGCAGCTCTCGGGAAGGCCTCTATGGCTACACCTTC. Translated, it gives CASSSREGLYGYTF.

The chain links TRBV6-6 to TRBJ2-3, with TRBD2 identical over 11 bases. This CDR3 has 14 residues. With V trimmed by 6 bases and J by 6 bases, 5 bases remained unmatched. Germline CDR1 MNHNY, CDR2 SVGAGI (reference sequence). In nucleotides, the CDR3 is TGTGCCAGCAGCGGGACTAGCGGTGGGGATACGCAGTATTTT. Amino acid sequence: CASSGTSGGDTQYF.

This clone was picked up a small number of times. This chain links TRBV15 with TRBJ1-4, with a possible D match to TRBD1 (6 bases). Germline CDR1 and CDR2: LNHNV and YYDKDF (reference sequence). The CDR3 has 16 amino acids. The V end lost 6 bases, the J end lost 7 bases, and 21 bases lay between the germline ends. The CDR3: CATRDSTGFYLEKLFF. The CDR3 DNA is TGTGCCACCAGAGATAGTACAGGGTTCTACCTTGAAAAACTGTTTTTT.

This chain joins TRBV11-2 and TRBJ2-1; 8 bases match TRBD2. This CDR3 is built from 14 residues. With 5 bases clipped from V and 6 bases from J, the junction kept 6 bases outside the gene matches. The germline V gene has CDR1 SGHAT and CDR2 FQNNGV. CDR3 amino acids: CASSHSGELNEQFF. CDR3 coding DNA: TGTGCCAGCAGCCATAGCGGGGAACTCAATGAGCAGTTCTTC.

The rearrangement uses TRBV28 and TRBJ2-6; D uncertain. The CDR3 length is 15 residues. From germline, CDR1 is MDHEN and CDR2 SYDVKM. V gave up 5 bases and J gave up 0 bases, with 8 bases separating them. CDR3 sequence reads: CASSASFSGANVLTF. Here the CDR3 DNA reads TGTGCCAGCAGTGCCAGTTTCTCTGGGGCCAACGTCCTGACTTTC.

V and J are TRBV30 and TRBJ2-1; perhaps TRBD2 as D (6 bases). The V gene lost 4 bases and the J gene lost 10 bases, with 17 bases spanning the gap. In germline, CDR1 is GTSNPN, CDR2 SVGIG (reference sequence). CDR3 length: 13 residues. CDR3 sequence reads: CAWNVRETGEQFF. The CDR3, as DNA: TGTGCCTGGAACGTACGGGAGACTGGAGAGCAGTTCTTC.

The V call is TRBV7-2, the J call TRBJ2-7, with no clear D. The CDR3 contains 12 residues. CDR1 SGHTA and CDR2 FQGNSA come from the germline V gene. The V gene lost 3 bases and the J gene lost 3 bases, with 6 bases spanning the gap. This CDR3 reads CASSFHSYEQYF. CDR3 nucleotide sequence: TGTGCCAGCAGCTTCCACAGCTACGAGCAGTACTTC.

This CDR3 is CASSLGGWNEQFF. The CDR3 nucleotides are TGTGCCAGCAGTTTGGGGGGATGGAATGAGCAGTTCTTC. This chain connects TRBV28 to TRBJ2-1, with D maybe TRBD2 (6 bases). Germline values: CDR1 MDHEN, CDR2 SYDVKM. This CDR3 spans 13 amino acids. Trimming stripped 3 bases from V and 7 bases from J, with 10 bases between. The variable domain in full, completed from reference TRBV28 and TRBJ2-1, reads DVKVTQSSRYLVKRTGEKVFLECVQDMDHENMFWYRQDPGLGLRLIYFSYDVKMKEKGDIPEGYSVSREKKERFSLILESASTNQTSMYLCASSLGGWNEQFFGPGTRLTVL.

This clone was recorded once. In DNA, the CDR3 is TGTGCCAGCAGCTTAGTTGTCGCGAGTTCCTACAATGAGCAGTTCTTC. This encodes CASSLVVASSYNEQFF. V usage is TRBV7-9 and J usage is TRBJ2-1; unclear D gene. Germline CDR1 and CDR2: SEHNR and FQNEAQ (reference sequence). V was pared by 1 base and J by 1 base, with 11 bases between. This CDR3 region has 16 residues.

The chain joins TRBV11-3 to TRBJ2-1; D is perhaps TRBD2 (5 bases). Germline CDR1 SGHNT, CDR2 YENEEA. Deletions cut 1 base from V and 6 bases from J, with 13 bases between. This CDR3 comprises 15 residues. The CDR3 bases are TGTGCCAGCAGCTTAGGGAGCGGCCCGGGCAATGAGCAGTTCTTC. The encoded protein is CASSLGSGPGNEQFF.